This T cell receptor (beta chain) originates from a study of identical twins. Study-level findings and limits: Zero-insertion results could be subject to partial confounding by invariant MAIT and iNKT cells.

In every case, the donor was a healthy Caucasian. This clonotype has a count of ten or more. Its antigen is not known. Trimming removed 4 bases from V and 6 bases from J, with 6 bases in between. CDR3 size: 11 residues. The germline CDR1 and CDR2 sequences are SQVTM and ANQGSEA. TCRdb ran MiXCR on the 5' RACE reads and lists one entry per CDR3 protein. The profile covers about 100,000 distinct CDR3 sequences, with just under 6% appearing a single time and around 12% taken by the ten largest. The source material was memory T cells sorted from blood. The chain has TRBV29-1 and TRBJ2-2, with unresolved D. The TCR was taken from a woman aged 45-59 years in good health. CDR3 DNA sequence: TGCAGCGTTGGACGGGCCGGGGAGCTGTTTTTT. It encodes CSVGRAGELFF.